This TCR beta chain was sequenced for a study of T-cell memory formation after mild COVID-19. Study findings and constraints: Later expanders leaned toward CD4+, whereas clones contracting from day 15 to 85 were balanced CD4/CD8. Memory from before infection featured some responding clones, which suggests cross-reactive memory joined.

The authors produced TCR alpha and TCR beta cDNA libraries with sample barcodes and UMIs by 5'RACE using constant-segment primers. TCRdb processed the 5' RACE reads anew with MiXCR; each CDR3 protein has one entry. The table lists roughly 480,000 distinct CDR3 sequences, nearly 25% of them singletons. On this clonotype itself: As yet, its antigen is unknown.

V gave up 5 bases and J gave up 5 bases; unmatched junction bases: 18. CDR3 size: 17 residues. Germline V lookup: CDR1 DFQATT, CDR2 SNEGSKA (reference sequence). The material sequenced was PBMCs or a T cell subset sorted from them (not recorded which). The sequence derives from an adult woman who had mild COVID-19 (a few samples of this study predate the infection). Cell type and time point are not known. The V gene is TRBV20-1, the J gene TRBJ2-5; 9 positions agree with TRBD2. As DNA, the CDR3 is TGCAGTGCTGAGGGGACGGCGGCGGGAGGGCCCCGGGAGACCCAGTACTTC. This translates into CSAEGTAAGGPRETQYF.